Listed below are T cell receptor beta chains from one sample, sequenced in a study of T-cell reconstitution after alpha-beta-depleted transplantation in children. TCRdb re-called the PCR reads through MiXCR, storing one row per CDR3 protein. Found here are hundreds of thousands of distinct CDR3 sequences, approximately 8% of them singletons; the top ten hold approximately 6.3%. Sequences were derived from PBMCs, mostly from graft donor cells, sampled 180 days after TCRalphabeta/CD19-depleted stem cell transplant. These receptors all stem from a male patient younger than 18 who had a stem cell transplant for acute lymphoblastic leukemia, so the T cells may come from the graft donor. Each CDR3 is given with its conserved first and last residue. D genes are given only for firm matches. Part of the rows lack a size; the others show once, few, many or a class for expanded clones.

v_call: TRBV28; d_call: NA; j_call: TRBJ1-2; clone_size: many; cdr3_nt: TGTGCCAGCAGTTTCAGCGGCCAGCCATTCTATGGCTACACCTTC; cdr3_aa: CASSFSGQPFYGYTF
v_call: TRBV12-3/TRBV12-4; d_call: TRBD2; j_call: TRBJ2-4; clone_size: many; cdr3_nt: TGTGCCAGCAGTTTAGTGAGCGGGGGGGCTTCCAAAAACATTCAGTACTTC; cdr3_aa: CASSLVSGGASKNIQYF
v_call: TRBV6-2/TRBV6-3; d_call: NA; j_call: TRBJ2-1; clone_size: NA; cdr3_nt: TGTGCCAGCATCAACACTCCGGGACTGCATCGTAATGAGCAGTTCTTC; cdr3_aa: CASINTPGLHRNEQFF
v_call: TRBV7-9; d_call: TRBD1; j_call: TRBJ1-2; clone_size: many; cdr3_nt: TGTGCCAGCAGCTCCCGAACAGGGGAGGTTAACGGCTACACCTTC; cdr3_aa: CASSSRTGEVNGYTF
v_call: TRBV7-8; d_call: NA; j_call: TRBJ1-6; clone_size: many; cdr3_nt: TGTGCCAGCAGCCCGCGGGGGTGGAATTCACCCCTCCACTTT; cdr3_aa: CASSPRGWNSPLHF
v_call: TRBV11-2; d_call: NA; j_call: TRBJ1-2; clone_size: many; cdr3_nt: TGTGCCAGCAGCGCTGGGACAACTATTAACTATGGCTACACCTTC; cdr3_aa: CASSAGTTINYGYTF
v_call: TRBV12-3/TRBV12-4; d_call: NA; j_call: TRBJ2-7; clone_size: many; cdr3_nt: TGTGCCAGCAGTTTCCTAATGGCCTACCCTGGGGACGAGCAGTACTTC; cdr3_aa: CASSFLMAYPGDEQYF
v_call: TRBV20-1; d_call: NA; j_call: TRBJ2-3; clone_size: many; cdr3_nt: TGCAGTGCTAGCTTAGCCGGCGCAGATACGCAGTATTTT; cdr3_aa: CSASLAGADTQYF
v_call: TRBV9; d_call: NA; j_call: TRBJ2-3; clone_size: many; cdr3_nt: TGTGCCAGCAGCTCCGATGGTCGCCACACAGATACGCAGTATTTT; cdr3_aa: CASSSDGRHTDTQYF
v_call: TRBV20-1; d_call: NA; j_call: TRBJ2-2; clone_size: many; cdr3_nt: TGCAGTGCTAGAGAGGGCAACACCGGGGAGCTGTTTTTT; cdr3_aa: CSAREGNTGELFF
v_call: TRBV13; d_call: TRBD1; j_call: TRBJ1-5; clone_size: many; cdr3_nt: TGTGCCAGCAGCCAGGGGGACAGATGGGATCAGCCCCAGCATTTT; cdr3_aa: CASSQGDRWDQPQHF
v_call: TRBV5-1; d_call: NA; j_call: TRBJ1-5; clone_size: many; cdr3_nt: TGCGCCAGCAGCTTGGACATAAATCAGCCCCAGCATTTT; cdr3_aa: CASSLDINQPQHF
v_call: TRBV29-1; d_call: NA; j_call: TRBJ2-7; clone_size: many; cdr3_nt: TGCAGCGTTGAGAGTGGCCGATACGAGCAGTACTTC; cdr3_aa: CSVESGRYEQYF
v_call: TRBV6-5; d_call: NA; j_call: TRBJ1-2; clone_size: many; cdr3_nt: TGTGCCAGCAGTTACTCAAGAGTGAAGGAGGGCTATGGCTACACCTTC; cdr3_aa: CASSYSRVKEGYGYTF
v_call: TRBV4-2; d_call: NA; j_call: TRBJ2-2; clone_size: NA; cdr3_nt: TGTGCCATGAGCCCCGGGGTCCCCCGACACACCGGGGAGCTGTTTTTT; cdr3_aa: CAMSPGVPRHTGELFF
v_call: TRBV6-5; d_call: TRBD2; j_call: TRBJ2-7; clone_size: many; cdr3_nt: TGTGCCAGCAGTTACGGACTAGCGGGAGCCTACGAGCAGTACTTC; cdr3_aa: CASSYGLAGAYEQYF
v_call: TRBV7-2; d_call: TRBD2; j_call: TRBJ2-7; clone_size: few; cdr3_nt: TGTGCCAGCAGACTCCTAGCGGGAGTTTTTTACGAGCAGTACTTC; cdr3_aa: CASRLLAGVFYEQYF
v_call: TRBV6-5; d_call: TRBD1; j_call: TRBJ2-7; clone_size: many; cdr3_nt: TGTGCCAGCAGTTACCGGGACAGGGGACCTCCCGGGGGTCGCTACGAGCAGTACTTC; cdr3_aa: CASSYRDRGPPGGRYEQYF
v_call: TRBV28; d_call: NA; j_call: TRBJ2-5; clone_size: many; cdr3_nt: TGTGCCAGCAGAAGGACCCAAGAGACCCAGTACTTC; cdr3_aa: CASRRTQETQYF
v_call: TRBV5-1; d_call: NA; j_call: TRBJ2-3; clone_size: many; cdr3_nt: TGCGCCAGCAGCTTGCTTAGCACCCCGGCGGATACGCAGTATTTT; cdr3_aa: CASSLLSTPADTQYF
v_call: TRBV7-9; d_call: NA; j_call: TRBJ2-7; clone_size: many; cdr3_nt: TGTGCCAGCAGCTTATCTTCTAGCCGGGAGTACTTC; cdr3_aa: CASSLSSSREYF
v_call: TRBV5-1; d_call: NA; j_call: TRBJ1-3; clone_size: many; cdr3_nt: TGCGCCAGCAGCTTGGCTTCGGGGGGAAACACCATATATTTT; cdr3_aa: CASSLASGGNTIYF
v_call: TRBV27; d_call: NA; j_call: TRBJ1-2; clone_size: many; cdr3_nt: TGTGCCAGCAGTCCGCGGACGGCTTATGGCTACACCTTC; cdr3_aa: CASSPRTAYGYTF
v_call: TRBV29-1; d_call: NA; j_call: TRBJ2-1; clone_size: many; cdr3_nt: TGCAGCGTCGGCCGGACAGTTAAGGCCCCCAATGAGCAGTTCTTC; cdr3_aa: CSVGRTVKAPNEQFF
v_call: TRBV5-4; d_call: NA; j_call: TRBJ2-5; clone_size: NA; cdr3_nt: TGTGCCAGCAGCTTGCTAAACAGGGAGATGTGGAGAGAGACCCAGTACTTC; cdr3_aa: CASSLLNREMWRETQYF
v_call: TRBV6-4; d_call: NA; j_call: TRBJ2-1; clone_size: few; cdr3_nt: TGTGCCAGCAGAGACAGGGAGGGAAGCTATGAGCAGTTCTTC; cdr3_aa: CASRDREGSYEQFF
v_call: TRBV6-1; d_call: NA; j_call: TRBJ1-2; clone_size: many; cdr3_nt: TGTGCCAGCAGCCCTTACAGGGATGACAACTATGGCTACACCTTC; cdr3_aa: CASSPYRDDNYGYTF
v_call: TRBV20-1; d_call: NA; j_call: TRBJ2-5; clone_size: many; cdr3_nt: TGCAGTGCTACCCCCAACCAAGAGACCCAGTACTTC; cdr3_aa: CSATPNQETQYF
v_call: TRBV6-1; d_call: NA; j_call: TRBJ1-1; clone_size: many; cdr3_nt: TGTGCCAGCAGTCCTCCGACAGGACATACTGAAGCTTTCTTT; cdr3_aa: CASSPPTGHTEAFF
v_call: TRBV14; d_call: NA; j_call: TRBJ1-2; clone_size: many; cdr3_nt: TGTGCCAGCAGCCCACAAATGGCATCCAACTATGGCTACACCTTC; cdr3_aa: CASSPQMASNYGYTF
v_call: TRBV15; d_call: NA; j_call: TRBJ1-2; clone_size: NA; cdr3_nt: TGTGCCACCAGCAGAGGTAGTGGCTACACCTTC; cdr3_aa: CATSRGSGYTF
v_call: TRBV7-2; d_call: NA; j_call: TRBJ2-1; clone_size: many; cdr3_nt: TGTGCCAGCAGCTTAGTCGGACGTTACAATGAGCAGTTCTTC; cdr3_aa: CASSLVGRYNEQFF
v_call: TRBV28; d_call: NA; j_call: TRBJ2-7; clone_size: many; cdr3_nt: TGTGCCAGCAGTTTAGCGGCACTGGGTATATACGAGCAGTACTTC; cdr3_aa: CASSLAALGIYEQYF
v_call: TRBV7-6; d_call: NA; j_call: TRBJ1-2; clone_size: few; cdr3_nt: TGTGCCAGCAGCCCAAGTGGGGGGACCTATGGCTACACCTTC; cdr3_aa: CASSPSGGTYGYTF
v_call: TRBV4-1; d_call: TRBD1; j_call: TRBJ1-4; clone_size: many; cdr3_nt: TGCGCCAGCAGCCATCCGTCTAGGGACAGGGGGATTATGGCCTTT; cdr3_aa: CASSHPSRDRGIMAF
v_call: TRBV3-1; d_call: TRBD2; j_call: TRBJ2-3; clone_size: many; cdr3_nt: TGTGCCAGCAGTCGGGCGGGGGGGTTCACAGATACGCAGTATTTT; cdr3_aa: CASSRAGGFTDTQYF
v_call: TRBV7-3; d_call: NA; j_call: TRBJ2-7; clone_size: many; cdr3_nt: TGTGCCAGCAGCTTAACGACGGACAGTAACGAGCAGTACTTC; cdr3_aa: CASSLTTDSNEQYF